A single sample is the source of the 17 T cell receptor beta chains below, sequenced in a study of CD8 T cells in ankylosing spondylitis (dated by TCRdb to about 2017). Library prep was done by 5' RACE. Sequenced using an Illumina HiSeq 2500. TCRdb's own reprocessing of the public reads used fastp at Q25 and MiXCR and kept productive beta chains. Rows matching on CDR3 protein sequence are summarized as one entry with the most common DNA and genes. The sample contains 300,000 to 400,000 distinct CDR3 sequences, roughly 14% of them found a single time. Approximately 1% of the sample is in the top ten clones. Sequencing was performed on blood, either unsorted or a sorted T cell fraction (not recorded which). These receptors were taken from a male donor with ankylosing spondylitis or in good health (not recorded which).

This clonotype was found a few times. The chain has TRBV25-1 and TRBJ1-4; D not certain. CDR1 is MGHDK, CDR2 SYGVNS, per germline. The CDR3 is made up of 14 amino acids. Trimming cost V 9 bases and J 5 bases, with 16 bases left between them. The CDR3, as DNA: TGTGCCAGTTCGACGGGGTCACGGAATGAAAAACTGTTTTTT. Protein sequence: CASSTGSRNEKLFF.

In DNA, the CDR3 is TGTGCCAGCACCGTGAGTGAGAAACAGCCCCAGCATTTT. Its translation is CASTVSEKQPQHF. The chain combines TRBV12-3 or TRBV12-4 with TRBJ1-5; unclear D gene. V gave up 7 bases and J gave up 7 bases, with 14 bases separating them. The length of the CDR3 is 13 residues.

CDR3 loop: CASSLIEREQFF. CDR3 bases: TGTGCCAGCAGCTTAATAGAACGTGAGCAGTTCTTC. The chain combines TRBV7-9 with TRBJ2-1; no firm D call. V was shortened by 2 bases and J by 9 bases, with 8 bases between the two germline ends. Germline V lookup: CDR1 SEHNR, CDR2 FQNEAQ (reference sequence). The CDR3 extends over 12 amino acids.

The chain links TRBV14 to TRBJ1-4; D call uncertain. CDR1 and CDR2 from the germline V gene are SGHDN and FVKESK. V was pared by 2 bases and J by 0 bases, with 7 bases between. The CDR3 has 15 amino acids. The CDR3 nucleotides are TGTGCCAGCAGCCAAACGGAAGCAACTAATGAAAAACTGTTTTTT. It is translated as CASSQTEATNEKLFF.

There are a few counts of this clonotype. The chain is built from TRBV5-5 and TRBJ2-3, with 10 bases identical to TRBD2. Germline V gives CDR1 SGHKS, CDR2 YYEKEE (reference sequence). J was trimmed by 4 bases and V by 2 bases; bases with no gene match: 1. The CDR3 spans 14 residues. In DNA form, the CDR3 reads TGTGCCAGCAGCTTAGCGGGGGGGGCAGATACGCAGTATTTT. This translates into CASSLAGGADTQYF.

This sequence joins TRBV11-2 and TRBJ2-7; no firm D call. CDR3 length: 11 amino acids. Germline lookup yields CDR1 SGHAT and CDR2 FQNNGV. V lost 4 bases to trimming and J lost 9 bases, with 10 bases between them. CDR3 bases: TGTGCCAGCAGCTCGTACACCGGGCAGTACTTC. This translates into CASSSYTGQYF.

To note about this clonotype: The junction differs from germline at one of its ends, possibly a read error. The chain couples TRBV5-1 to TRBJ2-7; D is ambiguous. The germline V gene encodes CDR1 SGHRS and CDR2 YFSETQ. CDR3 size: 11 residues. DNA of the CDR3: TGCGCCAGCAGCTTTAGTACGCCCGCTTGCTTC. This codes for CASSFSTPACF.

The chain employs TRBV6-1 and TRBJ1-1; D call uncertain. The V and J ends lost 4 bases and 11 bases respectively, with 17 bases between them. Germline V lookup: CDR1 MNHNS, CDR2 SASEGT. The CDR3 is made up of 13 amino acids. The CDR3 loop reads CASSANSVPGAFF. CDR3 DNA sequence: TGTGCCAGCAGTGCCAACTCCGTCCCCGGGGCTTTCTTT.

V and J are TRBV20-1 and TRBJ2-5; 10 nucleotides align to TRBD2. The CDR3 has 17 residues. V gave up 3 bases and J gave up 0 bases; unmatched junction bases: 10. Germline V lookup: CDR1 DFQATT, CDR2 SNEGSKA (reference sequence). The CDR3, as DNA: TGCAGTGCTAGTGTTCCTAGCGGGGGCCCATACCAAGAGACCCAGTACTTC. This encodes CSASVPSGGPYQETQYF.

The chain employs TRBV5-1 and TRBJ2-7; either TRBD1 or TRBD2 may supply D (5 bases each). Trimming took 2 bases from V and 5 from J, leaving 11 bases between them. Germline CDR1 reads SGHRS; CDR2 reads YFSETQ. The CDR3 has 13 residues. CDR3 in amino acids: CASSFVGENEQYF. In DNA, the CDR3 is TGCGCCAGCAGCTTTGTGGGGGAAAACGAGCAGTACTTC.

This clonotype has more than one count but fewer than ten. The CDR3 bases are TGTGCCAGCTCACCCGCAGGGGGATTTACTGAAGCTTTCTTT. This gives the protein CASSPAGGFTEAFF. J is TRBJ1-1 and V is TRBV18; 7 nucleotides line up with TRBD1. With V trimmed by 3 bases and J by 5 bases, 6 bases remained unmatched. This CDR3 contains 14 residues. Per germline, CDR1 KGHSH and CDR2 LQKENI. The whole variable domain, filled in from reference TRBV18 and TRBJ1-1, reads NAGVMQNPRHLVRRRGQEARLRCSPMKGHSHVYWYRQLPEEGLKFMVYLQKENIIDESGMPKERFSAEFPKEGPSILRIQQVVRGDSAAYFCASSPAGGFTEAFFGQGTRLTVV.

The V gene is TRBV5-1, the J gene TRBJ2-5, with D perhaps matching TRBD2 (6 bases). CDR1 is SGHRS, CDR2 YFSETQ, per germline. The CDR3 runs to 13 residues. V was cut by 8 bases and J by 4 bases, with 15 bases left in between. CDR3 sequence: CASSPGLRETQYF. In DNA form, the CDR3 reads TGCGCCAGTTCACCGGGACTTAGAGAGACCCAGTACTTC.

This clonotype showed up just a few times. This chain connects TRBV9 to TRBJ2-7; 7 bases line up with TRBD1. V lost 0 bases and J lost 5; bases outside the gene matches: 8. CDR3 length: 15 residues. Germline V gives CDR1 SGDLS, CDR2 YYNGEE. The CDR3 spells CASSVDPTGTNEQYF. In DNA, the CDR3 is TGTGCCAGCAGCGTAGATCCGACAGGGACCAACGAGCAGTACTTC. Complete variable domain (other parts from reference TRBV9 and TRBJ2-7): DSGVTQTPKHLITATGQRVTLRCSPRSGDLSVYWYQQSLDQGLQFLIQYYNGEERAKGNILERFSAQQFPDLHSELNLSSLELGDSALYFCASSVDPTGTNEQYFGPGTRLTVT.

This clonotype was recorded a few times. The chain joins TRBV6-5 to TRBJ2-3; D unresolved. CDR1 and CDR2 (germline): MNHEY, SVGAGI. V gave up 4 bases and J gave up 5 bases, with 10 bases separating them. This CDR3 region has 13 residues. This CDR3 reads CASSSPGGDTQYF. The CDR3 nucleotides are TGTGCCAGCAGTTCCCCGGGTGGAGATACGCAGTATTTT.

This clonotype was seen only a few times. This sequence joins TRBV3-1 and TRBJ1-2; 9 bases match TRBD1. The CDR3 is 17 residues long. Germline trimming cut 0 bases from V and 3 bases from J; bases unmatched to any gene: 8. Germline loops: CDR1 LGHDT, CDR2 YNNKEL (reference sequence). CDR3: CASSQDFWTGEYYGYTF. CDR3 sequence (DNA): TGTGCCAGCAGCCAAGATTTCTGGACAGGGGAGTACTATGGCTACACCTTC. The full variable domain, rest sourced from reference TRBV3-1 and TRBJ1-2, is DTAVSQTPKYLVTQMGNDKSIKCEQNLGHDTMYWYKQDSKKFLKIMFSYNNKELIINETVPNRFSPKSPDKAHLNLHINSLELGDSAVYFCASSQDFWTGEYYGYTFGSGTRLTVV.

This clonotype appeared a few times. The rearrangement joins TRBV5-1 to TRBJ2-3; 8 bases match TRBD2. Losses at the gene ends were 7 bases for V and 4 bases for J; bases not matched to a gene: 8. Germline assignment: CDR1 SGHRS and CDR2 YFSETQ. The CDR3 has 14 amino acids. CDR3 DNA: TGCGCCAGCCTCCGGGGGGGCCAGGCAGATACGCAGTATTTT. It translates to CASLRGGQADTQYF. The entire variable domain, with the rest obtained from reference TRBV5-1 and TRBJ2-3, is as follows: KAGVTQTPRYLIKTRGQQVTLSCSPISGHRSVSWYQQTPGQGLQFLFEYFSETQRNKGNFPGRFSGRQFSNSRSEMNVSTLELGDSALYLCASLRGGQADTQYFGPGTRLTVL.

This clonotype was counted a few times. V and J are TRBV29-1 and TRBJ1-2; 9 nucleotides line up with TRBD1. V lost 6 bases, J lost 4 bases, and 0 bases stayed unmatched. The CDR3 extends over 11 amino acids. Germline V gene lookup returns CDR1 SQVTM and CDR2 ANQGSEA. The CDR3 loop reads CSVTGGYGYTF. DNA for the CDR3: TGCAGCGTGACAGGGGGCTATGGCTACACCTTC. The variable domain in full, completed from reference TRBV29-1 and TRBJ1-2, reads SAVISQKPSRDICQRGTSLTIQCQVDSQVTMMFWYRQQPGQSLTLIATANQGSEATYESGFVIDKFPISRPNLTFSTLTVSNMSPEDSSIYLCSVTGGYGYTFGSGTRLTVV.